This T cell receptor beta chain emerged from a study of PD-L1 blockade in urothelial cancer. At the level of the study: Twenty-five of 29 patients were men who had bladder-origin urothelial cancer. Blood samples contained a median around 130,000 T cells.

The V segment lost 1 base and the J segment 0 bases; nucleotides outside the gene matches: 2. Germline values: CDR1 SGHVS, CDR2 FQNEAQ. The CDR3 covers 16 residues. This clone appeared once. Time point denoted: peripheral blood 6 weeks after treatment start. Patient disease was locally advanced or metastatic urothelial carcinoma. Sequenced by immunoSEQ multiplex PCR; TCRdb stores in-frame clones only, minus some. The sample carries around 100,000 clones, 85% to 95% recorded once. The rearrangement uses TRBV7-8 and TRBJ2-5; 10 bases are a match to TRBD2. This specimen consisted of PBMCs, obtained around atezolizumab (anti-PD-L1) treatment. The source is a man aged 55 to 70 with urothelial cancer. Written as DNA, the CDR3 is TGTGCCAGCAGCTTAGGAGCGGGGGGGTACCAAGAGACCCAGTACTTC. Translated, it gives CASSLGAGGYQETQYF. Full variable domain (outside the CDR3, taken from reference TRBV7-8 and TRBJ2-5): GAGVSQSPRYKVAKRGQDVALRCDPISGHVSLFWYQQALGQGPEFLTYFQNEAQLDKSGLPSDRFFAERPEGSVSTLKIQRTQQEDSAVYLCASSLGAGGYQETQYFGPGTRLLVL.